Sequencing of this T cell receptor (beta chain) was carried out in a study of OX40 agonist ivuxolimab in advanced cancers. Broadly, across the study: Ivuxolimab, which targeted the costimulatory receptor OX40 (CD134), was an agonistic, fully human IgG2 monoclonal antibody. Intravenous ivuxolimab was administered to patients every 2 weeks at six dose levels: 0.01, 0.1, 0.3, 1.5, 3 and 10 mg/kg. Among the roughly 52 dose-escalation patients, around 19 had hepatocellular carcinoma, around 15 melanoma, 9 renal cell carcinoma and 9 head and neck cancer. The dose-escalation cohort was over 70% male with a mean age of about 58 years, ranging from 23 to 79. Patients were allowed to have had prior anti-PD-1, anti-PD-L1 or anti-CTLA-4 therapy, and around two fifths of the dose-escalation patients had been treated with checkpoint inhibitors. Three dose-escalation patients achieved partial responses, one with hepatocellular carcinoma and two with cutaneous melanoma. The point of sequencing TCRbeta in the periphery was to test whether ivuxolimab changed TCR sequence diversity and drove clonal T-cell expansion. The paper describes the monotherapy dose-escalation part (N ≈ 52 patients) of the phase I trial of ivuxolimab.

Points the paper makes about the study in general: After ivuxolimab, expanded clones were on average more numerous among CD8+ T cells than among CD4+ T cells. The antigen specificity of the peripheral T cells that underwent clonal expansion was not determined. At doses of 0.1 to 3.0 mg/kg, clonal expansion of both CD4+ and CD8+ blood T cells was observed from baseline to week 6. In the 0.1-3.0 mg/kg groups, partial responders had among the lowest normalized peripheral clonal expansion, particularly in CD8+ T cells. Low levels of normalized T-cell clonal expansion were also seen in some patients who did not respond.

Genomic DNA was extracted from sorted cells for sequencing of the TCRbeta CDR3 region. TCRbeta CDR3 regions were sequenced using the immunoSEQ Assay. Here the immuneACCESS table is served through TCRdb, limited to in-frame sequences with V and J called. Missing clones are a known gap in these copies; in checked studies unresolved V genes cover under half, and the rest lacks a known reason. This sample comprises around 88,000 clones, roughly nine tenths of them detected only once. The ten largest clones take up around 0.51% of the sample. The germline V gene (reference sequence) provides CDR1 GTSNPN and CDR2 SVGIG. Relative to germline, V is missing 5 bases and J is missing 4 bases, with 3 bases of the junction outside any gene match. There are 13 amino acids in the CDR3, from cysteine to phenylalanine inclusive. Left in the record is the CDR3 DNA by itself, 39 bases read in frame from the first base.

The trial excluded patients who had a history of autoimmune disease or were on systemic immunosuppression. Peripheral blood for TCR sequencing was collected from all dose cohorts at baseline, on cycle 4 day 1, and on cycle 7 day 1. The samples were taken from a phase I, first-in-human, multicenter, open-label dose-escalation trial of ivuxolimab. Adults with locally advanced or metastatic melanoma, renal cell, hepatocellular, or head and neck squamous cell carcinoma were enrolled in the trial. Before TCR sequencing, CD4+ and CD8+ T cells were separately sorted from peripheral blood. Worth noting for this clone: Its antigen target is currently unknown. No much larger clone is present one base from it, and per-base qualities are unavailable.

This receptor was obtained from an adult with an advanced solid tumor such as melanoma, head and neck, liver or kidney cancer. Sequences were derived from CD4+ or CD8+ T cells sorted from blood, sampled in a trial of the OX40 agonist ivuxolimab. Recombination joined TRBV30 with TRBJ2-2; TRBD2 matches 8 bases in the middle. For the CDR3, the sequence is CAWASGGTGELFF. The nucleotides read TGTGCCTGGGCGAGCGGGGGCACCGGGGAGCTGTTTTTT.